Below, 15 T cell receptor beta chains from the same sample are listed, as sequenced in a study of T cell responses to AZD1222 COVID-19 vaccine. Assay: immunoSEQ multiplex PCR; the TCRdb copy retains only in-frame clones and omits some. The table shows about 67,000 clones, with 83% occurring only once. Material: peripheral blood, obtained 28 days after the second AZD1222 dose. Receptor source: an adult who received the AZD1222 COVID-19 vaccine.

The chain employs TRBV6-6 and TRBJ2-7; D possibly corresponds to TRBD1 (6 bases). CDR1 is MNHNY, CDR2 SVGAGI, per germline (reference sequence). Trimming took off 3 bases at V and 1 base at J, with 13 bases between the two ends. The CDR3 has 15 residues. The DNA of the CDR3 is TGTGCCAGCAGTTATGAGGGGGAGCCGTCCTACGAGCAGTACTTC. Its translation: CASSYEGEPSYEQYF.

The CDR3: CASSLEGYNSPLHF. The CDR3 region has the DNA TGTGCCAGCAGCTTAGAGGGATATAATTCACCCCTCCACTTT. The rearrangement joins TRBV7-9 to TRBJ1-6; D gene uncertain. V lost 1 base and J lost 4, with 5 bases in between. Germline V CDR1 and CDR2: SEHNR, FQNEAQ (reference sequence). CDR3 size: 14 residues.

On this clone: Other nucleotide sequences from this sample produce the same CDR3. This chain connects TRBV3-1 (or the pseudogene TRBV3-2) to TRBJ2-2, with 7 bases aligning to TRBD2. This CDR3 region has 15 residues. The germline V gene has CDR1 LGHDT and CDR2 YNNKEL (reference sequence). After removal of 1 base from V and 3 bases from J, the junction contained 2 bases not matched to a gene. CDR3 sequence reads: CASSQVLADTGELFF. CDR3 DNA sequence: TGTGCCAGCAGCCAAGTCCTAGCGGACACCGGGGAGCTGTTTTTT.

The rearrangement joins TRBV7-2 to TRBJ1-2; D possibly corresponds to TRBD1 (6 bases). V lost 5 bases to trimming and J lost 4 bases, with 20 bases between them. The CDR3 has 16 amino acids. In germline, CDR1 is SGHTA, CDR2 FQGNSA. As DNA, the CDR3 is TGTGCCAGCAGCCAACGCACAGGGTTTGAAGGCTATGGCTACACCTTC. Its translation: CASSQRTGFEGYGYTF. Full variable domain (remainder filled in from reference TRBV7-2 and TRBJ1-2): GAGVSQSPSNKVTEKGKDVELRCDPISGHTALYWYRQSLGQGLEFLIYFQGNSAPDKSGLPSDRFSAERTGGSVSTLTIQRTQQEDSAVYLCASSQRTGFEGYGYTFGSGTRLTVV.

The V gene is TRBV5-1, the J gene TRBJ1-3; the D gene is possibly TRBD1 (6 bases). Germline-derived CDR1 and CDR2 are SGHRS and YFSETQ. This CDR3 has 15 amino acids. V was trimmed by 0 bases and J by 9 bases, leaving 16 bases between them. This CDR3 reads CASSLGDTSESTIYF. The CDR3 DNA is TGCGCCAGCAGCTTGGGGGACACCAGTGAGAGCACCATATATTTT.

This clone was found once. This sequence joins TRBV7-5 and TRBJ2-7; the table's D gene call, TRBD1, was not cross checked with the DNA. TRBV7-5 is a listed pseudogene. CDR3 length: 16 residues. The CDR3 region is CAPTRRVRDSPYEQYF. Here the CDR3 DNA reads TGTGCTCCAACAAGAAGGGTCCGGGACAGCCCTTACGAGCAGTACTTC.

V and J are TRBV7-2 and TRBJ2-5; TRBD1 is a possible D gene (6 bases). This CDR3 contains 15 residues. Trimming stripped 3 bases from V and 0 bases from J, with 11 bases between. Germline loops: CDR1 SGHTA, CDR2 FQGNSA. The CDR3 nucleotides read TGTGCCAGCAGCTTGGGGGCCCCGGACCAAGAGACCCAGTACTTC. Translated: CASSLGAPDQETQYF. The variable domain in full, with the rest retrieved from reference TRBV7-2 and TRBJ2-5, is GAGVSQSPSNKVTEKGKDVELRCDPISGHTALYWYRQSLGQGLEFLIYFQGNSAPDKSGLPSDRFSAERTGGSVSTLTIQRTQQEDSAVYLCASSLGAPDQETQYFGPGTRLLVL.

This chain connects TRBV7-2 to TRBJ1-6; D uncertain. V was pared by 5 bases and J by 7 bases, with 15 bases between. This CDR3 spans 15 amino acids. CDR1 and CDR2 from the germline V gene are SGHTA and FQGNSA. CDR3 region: CASSHLGRPNSPLHF. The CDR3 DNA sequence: TGTGCCAGCAGCCACCTGGGCAGGCCAAATTCACCCCTCCACTTT.

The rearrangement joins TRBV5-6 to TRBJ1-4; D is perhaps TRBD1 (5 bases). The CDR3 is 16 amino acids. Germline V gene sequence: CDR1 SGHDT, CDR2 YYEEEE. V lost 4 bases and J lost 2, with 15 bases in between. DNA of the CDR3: TGTGCCAGCAGCCCCCGGAAATGGGGGACTAATGAAAAACTGTTTTTT. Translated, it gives CASSPRKWGTNEKLFF.

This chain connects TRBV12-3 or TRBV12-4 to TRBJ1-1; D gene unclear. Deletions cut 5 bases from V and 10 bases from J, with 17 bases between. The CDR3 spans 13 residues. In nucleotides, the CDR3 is TGTGCCAGCAGTCTTGGGCCTCCCCGGGGAGCTTTCTTT. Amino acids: CASSLGPPRGAFF.

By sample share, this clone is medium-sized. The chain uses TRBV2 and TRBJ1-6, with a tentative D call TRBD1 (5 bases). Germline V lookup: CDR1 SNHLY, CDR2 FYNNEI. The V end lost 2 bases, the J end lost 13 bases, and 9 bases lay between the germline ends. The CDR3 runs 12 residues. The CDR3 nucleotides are TGTGCCAGCAGTGAAACCGGGGCCCCCCTCCACTTT. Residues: CASSETGAPLHF.

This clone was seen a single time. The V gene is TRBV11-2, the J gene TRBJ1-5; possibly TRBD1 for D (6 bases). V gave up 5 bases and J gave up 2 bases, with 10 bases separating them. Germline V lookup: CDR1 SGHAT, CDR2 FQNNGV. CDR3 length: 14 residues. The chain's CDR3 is CASSAHRGNQPQHF. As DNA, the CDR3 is TGTGCCAGCAGCGCACACAGGGGCAATCAGCCCCAGCATTTT.

The CDR3 DNA sequence: TGCGCCAGCAGCCGCTTGGGAACAGGGGAGGATGGCTACACCTTC. Its translation is CASSRLGTGEDGYTF. The chain joins TRBV4-3 to TRBJ1-2; 7 bases map to TRBD1. In germline, CDR1 is LGHNA, CDR2 YSLEER. V lost 4 bases to trimming and J lost 6 bases; unmatched junction nucleotides: 11. The CDR3 has 15 residues.

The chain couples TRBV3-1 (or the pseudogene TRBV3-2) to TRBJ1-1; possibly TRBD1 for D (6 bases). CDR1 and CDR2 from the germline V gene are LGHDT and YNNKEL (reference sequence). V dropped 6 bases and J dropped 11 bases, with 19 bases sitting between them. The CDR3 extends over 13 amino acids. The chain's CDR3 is CASSPPGVRRAFF. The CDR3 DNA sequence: TGTGCCAGCAGTCCCCCAGGGGTTCGTCGGGCTTTCTTT.

As DNA, the CDR3 is TGTGCCACCAGCCGAAGACAGGGCACCGGGGAGCTGTTTTTT. This sequence encodes CATSRRQGTGELFF. The rearrangement joins TRBV15 to TRBJ2-2; 7 nucleotides align to TRBD1. Germline lookup yields CDR1 LNHNV and CDR2 YYDKDF (reference sequence). The CDR3 is 14 residues long. With 5 bases clipped from V and 4 bases from J, the junction kept 4 bases outside the gene matches.